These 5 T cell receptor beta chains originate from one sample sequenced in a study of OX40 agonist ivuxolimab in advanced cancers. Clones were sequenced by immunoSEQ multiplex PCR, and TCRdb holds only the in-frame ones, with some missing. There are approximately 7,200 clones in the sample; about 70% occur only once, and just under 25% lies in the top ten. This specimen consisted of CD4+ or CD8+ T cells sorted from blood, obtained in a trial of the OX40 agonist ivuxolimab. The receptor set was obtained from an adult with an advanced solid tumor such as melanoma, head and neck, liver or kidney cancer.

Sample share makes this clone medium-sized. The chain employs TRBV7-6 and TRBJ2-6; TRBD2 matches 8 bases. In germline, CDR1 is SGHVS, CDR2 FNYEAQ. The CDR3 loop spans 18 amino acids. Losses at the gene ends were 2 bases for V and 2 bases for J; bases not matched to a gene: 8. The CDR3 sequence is CASSLLPGGETGANVLTF. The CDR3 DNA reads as TGTGCCAGCAGCTTACTTCCGGGAGGGGAAACTGGGGCCAACGTCCTGACTTTC.

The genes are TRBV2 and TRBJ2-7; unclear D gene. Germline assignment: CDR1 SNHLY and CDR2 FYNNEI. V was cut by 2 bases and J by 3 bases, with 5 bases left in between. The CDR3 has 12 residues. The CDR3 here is CASSERDYEQYF. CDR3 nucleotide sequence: TGTGCCAGCAGTGAAAGGGACTACGAGCAGTACTTC.

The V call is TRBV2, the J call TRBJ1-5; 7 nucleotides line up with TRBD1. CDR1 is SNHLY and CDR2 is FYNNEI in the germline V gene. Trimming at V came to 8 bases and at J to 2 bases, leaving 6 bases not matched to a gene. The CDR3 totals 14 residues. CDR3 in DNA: TGTGCCAGCTCGAACCAGGGGGGCAATCAGCCCCAGCATTTT. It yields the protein CASSNQGGNQPQHF.

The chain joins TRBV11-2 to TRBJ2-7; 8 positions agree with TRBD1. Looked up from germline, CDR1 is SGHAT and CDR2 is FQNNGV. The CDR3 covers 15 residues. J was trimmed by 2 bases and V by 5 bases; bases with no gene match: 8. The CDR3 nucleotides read TGTGCCAGCAGCCTAGGGGCAGGGGGCCCCTACGAGCAGTACTTC. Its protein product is CASSLGAGGPYEQYF.

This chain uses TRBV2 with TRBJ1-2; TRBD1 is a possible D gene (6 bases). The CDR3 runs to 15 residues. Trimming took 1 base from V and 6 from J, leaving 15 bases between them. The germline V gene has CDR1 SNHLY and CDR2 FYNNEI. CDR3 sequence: CASSEVREQGNGYTF. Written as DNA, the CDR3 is TGTGCCAGCAGTGAAGTGAGGGAACAGGGAAATGGCTACACCTTC. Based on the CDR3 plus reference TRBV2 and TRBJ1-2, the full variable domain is EPEVTQTPSHQVTQMGQEVILRCVPISNHLYFYWYRQILGQKVEFLVSFYNNEISEKSEIFDDQFSVERPDGSNFTLKIRSTKLEDSAMYFCASSEVREQGNGYTFGSGTRLTVV.